The text below deals with one TCR beta chain. The antigen is unknown. The CDR3 spans 13 residues. V was shortened by 7 bases and J by 3 bases, with 12 bases between the two germline ends. Germline V gene sequence: CDR1 MNHEY, CDR2 SVGAGI. Measured with immunoSEQ multiplex PCR; TCRdb has only the in-frame clones, and not every one. In the table there are about 77,000 clones, about 90% of which are singletons. This sample stems from a study of OX40 agonist ivuxolimab in advanced cancers. Whole-study findings and limits: Averaged across samples, CD8+ T cells carried more expanded clones than CD4+ did. At doses 0.1 to 3.0 mg/kg, CD4+ and CD8+ clones expanded. The antigen specificity of the peripheral T cells (those that were expanded) was not determined.

The sequence was obtained from an adult with an advanced solid tumor such as melanoma, head and neck, liver or kidney cancer. The material was CD4+ or CD8+ T cells sorted from blood, obtained in a trial of the OX40 agonist ivuxolimab. V and J are TRBV6-5 and TRBJ1-1; D is ambiguous. CDR3 residues: CASTVQPHTEAFF. The CDR3 DNA reads as TGTGCCAGCACCGTACAACCGCACACTGAAGCTTTCTTT.